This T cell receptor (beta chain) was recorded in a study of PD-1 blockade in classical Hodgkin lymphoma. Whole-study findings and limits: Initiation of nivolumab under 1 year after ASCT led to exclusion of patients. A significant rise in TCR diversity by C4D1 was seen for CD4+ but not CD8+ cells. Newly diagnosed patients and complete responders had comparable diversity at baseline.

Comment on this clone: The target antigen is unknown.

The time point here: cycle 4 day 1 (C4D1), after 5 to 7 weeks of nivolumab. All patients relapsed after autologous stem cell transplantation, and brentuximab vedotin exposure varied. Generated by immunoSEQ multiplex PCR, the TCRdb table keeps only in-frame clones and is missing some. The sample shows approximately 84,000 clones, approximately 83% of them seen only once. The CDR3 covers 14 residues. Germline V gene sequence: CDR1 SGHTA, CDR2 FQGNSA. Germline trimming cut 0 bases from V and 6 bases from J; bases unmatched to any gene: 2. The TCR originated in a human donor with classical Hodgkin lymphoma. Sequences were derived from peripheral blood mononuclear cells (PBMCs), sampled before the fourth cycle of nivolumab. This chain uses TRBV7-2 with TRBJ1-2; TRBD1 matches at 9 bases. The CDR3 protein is CASSLATGGNGYTF. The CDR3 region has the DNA TGTGCCAGCAGCTTAGCGACAGGGGGAAATGGCTACACCTTC. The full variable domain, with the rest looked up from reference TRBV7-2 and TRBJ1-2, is GAGVSQSPSNKVTEKGKDVELRCDPISGHTALYWYRQSLGQGLEFLIYFQGNSAPDKSGLPSDRFSAERTGGSVSTLTIQRTQQEDSAVYLCASSLATGGNGYTFGSGTRLTVV.